The 18 T cell receptor beta chains below were found in one sample sequenced in a study of T cell repertoires in cytomegalovirus infection. Their recognized antigens are unknown. A single record per CDR3 protein comes from TCRdb applying MiXCR to the reads. The sample carries 110,000 or so distinct CDR3 sequences, 30% recorded once. The sequences come from CD8+ T cells from cultured PBMCs, collected from culture after CMV antigen stimulation. The source is a human donor in good health (CMV status not recorded). Some clones in this sample may be carry-over from other donors' samples.

This clonotype was found a few times. The V and J genes are TRBV5-1 and TRBJ1-1, with TRBD1 matching 7 bases. V gave up 4 bases and J gave up 8 bases; unmatched junction bases: 8. The CDR3 totals 13 residues. CDR1 and CDR2 from the germline V gene are SGHRS and YFSETQ. The CDR3 is CASSIGTEREAFF. CDR3 DNA: TGCGCCAGCAGCATAGGGACAGAGAGGGAAGCTTTCTTT.

This clonotype was seen once. J is TRBJ2-2 and V is TRBV9; D gene unclear. V was shortened by 0 bases and J by 4 bases, with 10 bases between the two germline ends. CDR1 and CDR2 from the germline V gene are SGDLS and YYNGEE. This CDR3 is 15 amino acids long. The CDR3 loop reads CASSVAWGVTGELFF. The CDR3 DNA reads TGTGCCAGCAGCGTAGCCTGGGGTGTCACCGGGGAGCTGTTTTTT.

This clonotype was observed at least ten times. The chain is built from TRBV12-3 or TRBV12-4 and TRBJ2-5, with 11 bases that match TRBD2. This CDR3 spans 18 amino acids. With V trimmed by 8 bases and J by 2 bases, 16 bases remained unmatched. CDR3 loop: CASRTSGGRLRAQETQYF. The CDR3 region has the DNA TGTGCCAGCCGAACTAGCGGGGGCCGATTACGAGCTCAAGAGACCCAGTACTTC.

This clonotype occurred a few times. The chain employs TRBV12-3 or TRBV12-4 and TRBJ2-1; tentative D call: TRBD1 (5 bases). The V gene lost 7 bases and the J gene lost 7 bases, with 14 bases spanning the gap. CDR3 length equals 13 residues. CDR3: CASMGPQVNEQFF. CDR3 bases: TGTGCCAGCATGGGGCCCCAAGTTAATGAGCAGTTCTTC.

This clonotype was seen more than once but under ten times. V is TRBV27 and J is TRBJ1-1; 7 positions agree with TRBD1. The CDR3 runs to 13 residues. Germline CDR1 MNHEY, CDR2 SMNVEV (reference sequence). Unmatched junction bases numbered 9, after V lost 5 bases and J lost 9 bases. Here the CDR3 reads CASSPTGRLQAFF. For the CDR3, the DNA is TGTGCCAGCAGTCCGACAGGGCGTCTACAAGCTTTCTTT.

V and J are TRBV15 and TRBJ2-5, with D tentatively TRBD2 (6 bases). Germline V gene lookup returns CDR1 LNHNV and CDR2 YYDKDF (reference sequence). V shed 5 bases and J shed 3 bases, with 28 bases lying between them. CDR3 size: 19 residues. The CDR3 reads CATSGPWEATNPNEETQYF. The CDR3 DNA reads TGTGCCACCAGCGGTCCCTGGGAGGCTACCAATCCAAACGAAGAGACCCAGTACTTC.

This clonotype was counted between two and nine times. The V and J genes are TRBV6-1 and TRBJ2-7; the match to TRBD2 covers 10 bases. Germline CDR1 reads MNHNS; CDR2 reads SASEGT. The CDR3 totals 15 residues. Trimming took 6 bases from V and 4 from J; bases not matched to a gene: 9. CDR3 DNA sequence: TGTGCCAGCAGAGAGGATATGACTAGCGGGTACGAGCAGTACTTC. Translation: CASREDMTSGYEQYF.

This clonotype was seen only a few times. The chain joins TRBV27 to TRBJ1-4; D call uncertain. CDR1 is MNHEY and CDR2 is SMNVEV in the germline V gene (reference sequence). V was cut by 0 bases and J by 6 bases, with 8 bases left in between. The CDR3 loop spans 14 amino acids. CDR3 in amino acids: CASSLSWHHEKLFF. Written as DNA, the CDR3 is TGTGCCAGCAGTTTATCGTGGCACCATGAAAAACTGTTTTTT.

This rearrangement joins TRBV4-3 to TRBJ2-1; perhaps TRBD1 as D (5 bases). The germline V gene encodes CDR1 LGHNA and CDR2 YSLEER. The germline V and J ends were trimmed by 0 bases and 6 bases, with 18 bases remaining between them. The CDR3 has 17 amino acids. The CDR3 region is CASSQDPARVGSNEQFF. In DNA form, the CDR3 reads TGCGCCAGCAGCCAAGATCCGGCCAGGGTTGGCTCCAATGAGCAGTTCTTC.

This CDR3 is CASSHGGVPDTQYF. The CDR3 coding sequence is TGTGCCAGCAGCCACGGCGGGGTACCAGATACGCAGTATTTT. The chain is built from TRBV5-3 and TRBJ2-3; possible D gene TRBD2, 6 bases. TRBV5-3 is an ORF; its function is uncertain. V shed 8 bases and J shed 4 bases, with 17 bases lying between them. The CDR3 runs to 14 residues.

This clonotype was observed at least ten times. This chain links TRBV7-9 with TRBJ2-7, with D possibly TRBD1 on 5 matching bases. Trimming removed 3 bases from V and 2 bases from J, with 11 bases in between. Germline loops: CDR1 SEHNR, CDR2 FQNEAQ (reference sequence). The CDR3 totals 14 residues. CDR3 coding DNA: TGTGCCAGCAGCTTGGGGCAGATTGCCTACGAGCAGTACTTC. Protein product: CASSLGQIAYEQYF.

This clonotype was seen more than once but under ten times. The rearrangement joins TRBV4-3 to TRBJ2-3; unclear D gene. The V and J ends lost 0 bases and 10 bases respectively, with 17 bases between them. The V gene's germline CDR1 is LGHNA and CDR2 YSLEER. The CDR3 extends over 15 amino acids. CDR3 coding DNA: TGCGCCAGCAGCCAAGATACGGCGGCCTATAATTCGCAGTATTTT. It translates to CASSQDTAAYNSQYF.

The CDR3 sequence is CASTPYRDRVTDTQYF. CDR3 DNA: TGTGCCAGCACCCCTTATCGGGACAGGGTTACAGATACGCAGTATTTT. This rearrangement joins TRBV6-8 to TRBJ2-3; 9 bases agree with TRBD1. The ends lost 7 bases at V and 3 bases at J; junction bases unmatched: 11. The CDR3 contains 16 residues. Germline V gene lookup returns CDR1 MNHGY and CDR2 SAAAGT.

The genes are TRBV4-3 and TRBJ1-1; D might be TRBD1 (5 bases). Per germline, CDR1 LGHNA and CDR2 YSLEER. The CDR3 loop spans 16 amino acids. V dropped 0 bases and J dropped 1 base, with 12 bases sitting between them. CDR3 DNA: TGCGCCAGCAGCCAAGATGAGGGGTGGGGGAACACTGAAGCTTTCTTT. It yields the protein CASSQDEGWGNTEAFF.

The V and J genes are TRBV6-2 or TRBV6-3 and TRBJ2-4; 7 bases align to TRBD2. The germline V gene has CDR1 MNHEY and CDR2 SVGEGT. J was trimmed by 0 bases and V by 5 bases; bases with no gene match: 7. The CDR3 totals 16 residues. CDR3 bases: TGTGCCAGCAGTACCCCGGGAGGCCTAGCCAAAAACATTCAGTACTTC. This sequence encodes CASSTPGGLAKNIQYF.

The chain joins TRBV7-9 to TRBJ2-1; 14 bases are a match to TRBD2. The CDR3 is made up of 16 amino acids. Germline lookup yields CDR1 SEHNR and CDR2 FQNEAQ (reference sequence). Unmatched junction bases numbered 8, after V lost 7 bases and J lost 6 bases. The CDR3 DNA reads as TGTGCCAGCACATCCCCCGGGACTAGCGGGGGCAATGAGCAGTTCTTC. Translating gives CASTSPGTSGGNEQFF.

This clonotype was observed a few times. The chain recombines TRBV12-3 or TRBV12-4 with TRBJ1-1; D unresolved. This CDR3 has 15 amino acids. V lost 7 bases and J lost 1, with 16 bases in between. The CDR3 protein is CASKLDPNKNTEAFF. Here the CDR3 DNA reads TGTGCCAGCAAACTTGACCCGAACAAGAACACTGAAGCTTTCTTT.

The V gene is TRBV19, the J gene TRBJ2-7; D call uncertain. This CDR3 contains 13 residues. V lost 3 bases and J lost 5, with 11 bases in between. The germline CDR1 and CDR2 sequences are LNHDA and SQIVND (reference sequence). The CDR3 sequence: CASSINARHEQYF. The CDR3 DNA reads TGTGCCAGTAGTATCAACGCCCGGCACGAGCAGTACTTC.